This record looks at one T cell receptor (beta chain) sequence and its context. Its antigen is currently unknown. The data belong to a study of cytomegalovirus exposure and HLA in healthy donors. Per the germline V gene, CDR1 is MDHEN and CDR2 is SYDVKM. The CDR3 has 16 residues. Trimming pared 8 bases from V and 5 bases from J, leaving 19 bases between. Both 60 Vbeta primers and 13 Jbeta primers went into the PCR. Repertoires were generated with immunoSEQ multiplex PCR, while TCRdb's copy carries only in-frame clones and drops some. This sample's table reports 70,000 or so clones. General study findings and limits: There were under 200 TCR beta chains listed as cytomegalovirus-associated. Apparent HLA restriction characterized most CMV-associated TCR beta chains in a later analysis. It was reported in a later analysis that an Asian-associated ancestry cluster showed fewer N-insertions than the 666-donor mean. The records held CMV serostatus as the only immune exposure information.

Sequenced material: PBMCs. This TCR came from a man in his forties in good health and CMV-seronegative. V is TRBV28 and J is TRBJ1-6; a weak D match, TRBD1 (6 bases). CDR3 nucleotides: TGTGCCAGCCGACGACCGTACAGGGAAAATAATTCACCCCTCCACTTT. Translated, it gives CASRRPYRENNSPLHF.